The clone carrying this T cell receptor (beta chain) was detected once. This specimen comes from a study of blood T cell repertoires in COVID-19. Turning to the study itself: COVID-19 samples collected from the United States, Italy and Spain covered acute and convalescent phases. The analysed material was cDNA or gDNA that came from T cells, B-cell-depleted T cells, or PBMCs.

The germline CDR1 and CDR2 sequences are MDHEN and SYDVKM. J gave up 3 bases and V 6 bases, and 6 bases lay outside the gene matches. The CDR3 consists of 18 residues. Per the authors' pipeline: How many nucleated cells were present was estimated from reference gene primer amplification. Produced via immunoSEQ multiplex PCR; TCRdb's table is partial and in-frame only. V, J and clone size are taken as reported in that table, and D and trimming were inferred from the DNA itself. In the table there are about 400,000 clones, 80% to 90% of which are singletons. The sample comprised peripheral blood. The receptor was derived from a woman in her twenties or thirties with acute or convalescent COVID-19. This chain links TRBV28 with TRBJ2-6; TRBD2 matches at 15 bases. The CDR3 nucleotides are TGTGCCAGCAGAGACCCGGGACTAGCGGGGGGTGGGGCCAACGTCCTGACTTTC. This codes for CASRDPGLAGGGANVLTF.